This is a list of T cell receptor beta chains from one sample in a study of cytomegalovirus exposure and HLA in healthy donors. Using immunoSEQ multiplex PCR, the repertoire was profiled, and TCRdb retains in-frame clones only, with some absent. The data hold about 100,000 clones, with around 80% observed a single time. Sequenced input: PBMCs. Receptor source: a woman aged 55 to 70 in good health and CMV-seronegative. CDR3s include the opening cysteine and the closing phenylalanine or tryptophan.

V gene: TRBV21-1; J gene: TRBJ1-4; CDR3 protein: CASSKALAEKLFF
V gene: TRBV4-1; J gene: TRBJ1-6; CDR3 protein: CASSQDYGVGSPLHF
V gene: TRBV7-9; J gene: TRBJ1-4; CDR3 protein: CASSSGTVNEKLFF
V gene: TRBV6-5; J gene: TRBJ2-7; CDR3 protein: CASSYSNVDFYEQYF
V gene: TRBV18; J gene: TRBJ2-1; CDR3 protein: CASSPPRGFDEQFF
V gene: TRBV5-5; J gene: .; CDR3 protein: CASSPSPTSGYSYEQYF
V gene: TRBV5-1; J gene: TRBJ1-5; CDR3 protein: CASSLGVNQPQHF
V gene: TRBV6-1; J gene: .; CDR3 protein: CASSLSGGYSEQYF
V gene: TRBV9; J gene: TRBJ2-3; CDR3 protein: CASSVRPLAEGDTQYF
V gene: TRBV9; J gene: TRBJ2-3; CDR3 protein: CASSVGGPGTQYF
V gene: TRBV28; J gene: TRBJ2-6; CDR3 protein: CASSSQVSSGANVLTF
V gene: TRBV9; J gene: TRBJ2-7; CDR3 protein: CASSVGLAGVSEQYF
V gene: TRBV15; J gene: TRBJ2-1; CDR3 protein: CATSQIRDEQFF
V gene: TRBV28; J gene: TRBJ1-2; CDR3 protein: CASSPPPGQGAAGGYTF
V gene: TRBV18; J gene: TRBJ2-5; CDR3 protein: CASSPTEGLGQGAEETQYF
V gene: TRBV6-1; J gene: TRBJ2-5; CDR3 protein: CASSDGQIETQYF
V gene: TRBV2; J gene: TRBJ2-7; CDR3 protein: CASTGTGQNEQYF
V gene: TRBV4-3; J gene: TRBJ2-1; CDR3 protein: CASSQVGLAGYNEQFF
V gene: TRBV5-1; J gene: TRBJ2-2; CDR3 protein: CASSLGSRAGPVSGELFF
V gene: TRBV9; J gene: TRBJ2-6; CDR3 protein: CASSVGGPGANVLTF
V gene: TRBV5-4; J gene: TRBJ2-5; CDR3 protein: CASSPTVTGETQYF
V gene: TRBV5-8; J gene: TRBJ2-7; CDR3 protein: CASSLDITSYEQYF
V gene: TRBV25-1; J gene: TRBJ2-3; CDR3 protein: CASSGPGDVTDTQYF
V gene: TRBV5-4; J gene: TRBJ2-7; CDR3 protein: CASSLPAAGNSYEQYF
V gene: TRBV18; J gene: TRBJ2-1; CDR3 protein: CASSPPSREQFF
V gene: TRBV28; J gene: TRBJ2-1; CDR3 protein: CASSSPGVSGGTFNEQFF
V gene: TRBV4-3; J gene: TRBJ1-2; CDR3 protein: CASSQDRQSGGYTF
V gene: TRBV5-1; J gene: TRBJ1-2; CDR3 protein: CASSLEIGGAVNGYTF
V gene: TRBV10-3; J gene: TRBJ2-7; CDR3 protein: CAISKLLAGGFYEQYF
V gene: TRBV6-6; J gene: TRBJ1-4; CDR3 protein: CASSVLQGYGKLFF
V gene: TRBV7-8; J gene: TRBJ1-4; CDR3 protein: CASSPAGVIEKLFF
V gene: TRBV28; J gene: TRBJ2-7; CDR3 protein: CASSFGGGQMNYEQYF
V gene: TRBV7-9; J gene: TRBJ2-1; CDR3 protein: CATSSGDYNEQFF
V gene: TRBV5-4; J gene: TRBJ1-1; CDR3 protein: CASSPGGGVNTEAFF
V gene: TRBV5-4; J gene: TRBJ2-1; CDR3 protein: CASSGGLAGSYNEQFF
V gene: TRBV2; J gene: TRBJ2-1; CDR3 protein: CASSDYSVEQFF
V gene: TRBV18; J gene: TRBJ2-2; CDR3 protein: CASSDRGLPGELFF
V gene: TRBV10-1; J gene: TRBJ2-7; CDR3 protein: CASSESRLLYEQYF
V gene: TRBV5-1; J gene: TRBJ1-6; CDR3 protein: CASSLARGGNSPLHF
V gene: TRBV7-9; J gene: TRBJ1-3; CDR3 protein: CASSPLRVGGNTIYF
V gene: TRBV2; J gene: TRBJ1-1; CDR3 protein: CASSRTAYEAFF
V gene: TRBV5-1; J gene: .; CDR3 protein: CASSLGTGRPYEQYF
V gene: TRBV4-3; J gene: TRBJ2-3; CDR3 protein: CASSQDGRVLGTDTQYF
V gene: TRBV30; J gene: TRBJ1-5; CDR3 protein: CAWSVAGNQPQHF
V gene: TRBV7-9; J gene: TRBJ2-7; CDR3 protein: CASSLPSGVSYEQYF
V gene: TRBV14; J gene: TRBJ2-5; CDR3 protein: CASSRITGGEETQYF
V gene: TRBV28; J gene: TRBJ1-1; CDR3 protein: CASSFQGRSTEAFF
V gene: TRBV18; J gene: TRBJ1-1; CDR3 protein: CASSTGSEHTEAFF
V gene: TRBV29-1; J gene: TRBJ1-1; CDR3 protein: CSVDRSPLLAEAFF
V gene: TRBV2; J gene: TRBJ2-1; CDR3 protein: CASNLVEVEQFF
V gene: TRBV4-3; J gene: TRBJ2-1; CDR3 protein: CASSQDGASGRARDEQFF